This T cell receptor beta chain was recovered during a study of blood T cell repertoires in COVID-19. The CDR3 runs 14 residues. Germline-derived CDR1 and CDR2 are LNHDA and SQIVND (reference sequence). The V gene lost 7 bases and the J gene lost 1 base, with 11 bases spanning the gap. Original analysis: Researchers report that nucleated cell counts were estimated from reference gene primer amplification. The data were produced by immunoSEQ multiplex PCR, yet TCRdb's version contains in-frame clones alone and is incomplete. V, J and clone size derive from that table, while D and trimming were established from the DNA sequence. The table records almost 350,000 clones, approximately 90% of them present only once.

The sequenced material came from peripheral blood. This receptor was obtained from a woman aged 55-69 years with COVID-19, enrolled during active disease. The chain is built from TRBV19 and TRBJ1-3; maybe TRBD1 (6 bases). For the CDR3, the DNA is TGTGCCAGTAAGGGGGGGACGTCTGGAAACACCATATATTTT. This translates into CASKGGTSGNTIYF.